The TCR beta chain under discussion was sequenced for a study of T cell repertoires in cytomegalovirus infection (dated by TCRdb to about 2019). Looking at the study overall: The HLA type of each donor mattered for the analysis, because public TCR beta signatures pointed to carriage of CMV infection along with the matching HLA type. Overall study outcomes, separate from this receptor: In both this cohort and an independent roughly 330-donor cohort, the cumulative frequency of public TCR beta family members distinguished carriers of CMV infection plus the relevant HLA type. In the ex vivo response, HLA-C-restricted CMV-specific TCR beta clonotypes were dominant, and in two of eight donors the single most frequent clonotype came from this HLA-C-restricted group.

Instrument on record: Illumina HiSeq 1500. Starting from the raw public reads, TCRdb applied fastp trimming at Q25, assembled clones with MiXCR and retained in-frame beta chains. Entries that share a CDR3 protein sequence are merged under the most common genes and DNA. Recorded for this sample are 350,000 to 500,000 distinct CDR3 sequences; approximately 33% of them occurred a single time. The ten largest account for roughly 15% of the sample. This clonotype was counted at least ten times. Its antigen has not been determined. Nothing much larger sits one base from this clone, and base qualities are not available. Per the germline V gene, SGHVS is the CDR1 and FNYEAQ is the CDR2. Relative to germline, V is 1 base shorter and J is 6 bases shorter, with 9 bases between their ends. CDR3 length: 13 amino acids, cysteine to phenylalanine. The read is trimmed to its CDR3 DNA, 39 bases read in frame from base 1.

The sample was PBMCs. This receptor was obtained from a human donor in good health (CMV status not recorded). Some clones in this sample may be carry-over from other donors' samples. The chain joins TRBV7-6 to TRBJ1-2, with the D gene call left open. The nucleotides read TGTGCCAGCAGCTTAGACGGTTCCGATGGCTACACCTTC. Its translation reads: CASSLDGSDGYTF.